This paragraph covers one T cell receptor beta chain sequence. The sample originates from a study of blood T cell repertoires in COVID-19. The CDR3 covers 15 residues. The V gene's germline CDR1 is SGHDT and CDR2 YYEEEE. Trimming took off 3 bases at V and 1 base at J, with 13 bases between the two ends. Authors' processing steps: Amplification from reference gene primers served as the basis for estimated nucleated cell counts. The data were produced by immunoSEQ multiplex PCR, yet TCRdb's version contains in-frame clones alone and is incomplete. Clone size and the V and J calls come from that table; the DNA yielded D and trimming. The sample has 200,000 to 250,000 clones; around 80% are singletons.

V usage is TRBV5-6 and J usage is TRBJ1-1, with D unclear. The source of this sequence is a woman in her 70s with acute or convalescent COVID-19. Specimen: peripheral blood. This chain's CDR3 is CASSYRRYRNTEAFF. The CDR3 nucleotides are TGTGCCAGCAGCTATCGCAGGTATAGGAACACTGAAGCTTTCTTT.